This record concerns one TCR beta chain sequence. Method: immunoSEQ multiplex PCR; TCRdb's copy keeps in-frame clones and lacks some. The sample records some 290,000 clones, about nine tenths being singletons. This record comes from a study of blood T cell repertoires in COVID-19. As for the study in general: Researchers got acute and convalescent COVID-19 samples from the United States, Italy and Spain.

Seattle's enrolled individuals joined amid active infection and were then monitored longitudinally. The CDR3 has 13 amino acids. V dropped 6 bases and J dropped 4 bases, with 10 bases sitting between them. The sequenced sample consisted of peripheral blood. The chain has TRBV12-3 or TRBV12-4 and TRBJ1-3, with unresolved D. This receptor was identified in a woman in her twenties or thirties with COVID-19, enrolled during active disease. The CDR3 loop reads CASSVLAGNTIYF. DNA for the CDR3: TGTGCCAGCAGCGTATTAGCCGGAAACACCATATATTTT.